A selection of T cell receptor beta chains follows, all from one sample in a study of glioma-infiltrating T cells after dendritic cell vaccination. Using immunoSEQ multiplex PCR, the repertoire was profiled, and TCRdb retains in-frame clones only, with some absent. The table records about 24,000 clones, under 90% of them present only once. This material consisted of blood, taken after dendritic cell vaccination. The receptors were gathered from a human donor with glioblastoma. Each CDR3 is given with its conserved first and last residue. The D gene is left open where the match is weak. Some rows have no size entry. The others give once, few or many, or a class for an expanded clone.

clone size	V gene	D gene	J gene	CDR3 DNA	CDR3 protein
.	TRBV2	TRBD2	TRBJ2-3	TGTGCCAGCAGCGAGACTAGCGGCACAGATACGCAGTATTTT	CASSETSGTDTQYF
.	TRBV5-1	.	TRBJ2-7	TGCGCCAGCAGCTTTCTGCAGGGTAATCCCTACGAGCAGTACTTC	CASSFLQGNPYEQYF
.	TRBV14	.	TRBJ2-3	TGTGCCAGCAGCCAGTTGAGCGCAGATGCAGATACGCAGTATTTT	CASSQLSADADTQYF
.	TRBV5-6	TRBD1	TRBJ1-2	TGTGCCAGCAGCTCCCCAGGGGGCTATGGCTACACCTTC	CASSSPGGYGYTF
.	TRBV29-1	TRBD1	TRBJ2-7	TGCAGCGTTGGCGCCAGGGGGATCAACGAGCAGTACTTC	CSVGARGINEQYF
.	TRBV7-9	.	TRBJ1-1	TGTGCCAGCAGCTTAGGAGGGTGGAACACTGAAGCTTTCTTT	CASSLGGWNTEAFF
.	TRBV7-8	.	TRBJ1-6	TGTGCCAGCAGCTCCCGAGGACTTAGCTCCTATAATTCCCCCCTCCACTTT	CASSSRGLSSYNSPLHF
.	TRBV9	.	TRBJ2-3	TGTGCCAGCAGCCAGGGGACCAAAAGGCTGGATACGCAGTATTTT	CASSQGTKRLDTQYF
once	TRBV19	.	TRBJ1-5	TGTGCCAGTAGATTGGGAGGTCCGGGGTCCCCTCAGCCCCAGCATTTT	CASRLGGPGSPQPQHF
.	TRBV7-9	TRBD2	TRBJ2-1	TGTGCCAGCAGGCGGGGACTAGTTTTTGAGCAGTTCTTC	CASRRGLVFEQFF
.	TRBV6-5	.	TRBJ1-3	TGTGCCAGCAGGACTGACCGTCTACCTGGGAACACCATATATTTT	CASRTDRLPGNTIYF
.	TRBV27	TRBD1	TRBJ1-2	TGTGCCAGCAGTTTAGCGGGACAGGGGGGCTATGGCTACACCTTC	CASSLAGQGGYGYTF
few	TRBV11-2	.	TRBJ1-1	TGTGCCAGCAGCCAACAGGGGAACACTGAAGCTTTCTTT	CASSQQGNTEAFF
.	TRBV4-1	.	TRBJ2-1	TGCGCCAGCAGCCAAGTGCCTGCAGACAAGTGGCAGTTCTTC	CASSQVPADKWQFF
.	TRBV6-6	.	TRBJ1-1	TGTGCCAGCAGTCCAGGGGACACTGAAGCTTTCTTT	CASSPGDTEAFF
few	TRBV5-1	TRBD2	TRBJ2-5	TGCGCCAGCAGCTTGGCCCCCAGCGGGGCTGGGGAGACCCAGTACTTC	CASSLAPSGAGETQYF
.	TRBV2	TRBD2	TRBJ2-5	TGTGCCAGCAGACGGGGGGGGCAAGAGACCCAGTACTTC	CASRRGGQETQYF
.	TRBV5-6	.	TRBJ2-7	TGTGCCAGCAGCTTGGCAGGAGGATCGGGGGAGCAGTACTTC	CASSLAGGSGEQYF
medium-sized	TRBV6-4	.	TRBJ2-5	TGTGCCAGCAGTGACCCGGAGACCCAGTACTTC	CASSDPETQYF
.	TRBV27	.	TRBJ1-1	TGTGCCAGCAGTTCACAGGGTAGGACTGAAGCTTTCTTT	CASSSQGRTEAFF
.	TRBV7-2	TRBD2	TRBJ2-2	TGTGCCAGCAGATCGGGGGGGTCATCCACCGGGGAGCTGTTTTTT	CASRSGGSSTGELFF
.	TRBV6-5	.	TRBJ2-1	TGTGCCAGCAGACTACCTCAGGGGACCTCGTTCTTC	CASRLPQGTSFF
.	TRBV10-3	TRBD1	TRBJ2-7	TGTGCCAGCACCGGGACAGACATGGGCGAGCAGTACTTC	CASTGTDMGEQYF
.	TRBV11-3	TRBD2	TRBJ2-2	TGTGCCAGCAGCTCCGGACTAGGCAACACCGGGGAGCTGTTTTTT	CASSSGLGNTGELFF
.	TRBV30	TRBD1	TRBJ1-1	TGTGCCTGGAGTGTAGCAGGGGGCACTGAAGCTTTCTTT	CAWSVAGGTEAFF
.	TRBV11-2	TRBD1	TRBJ1-5	TGTGCCAGCAGCCCAGACAGGGACCAGCCCCAGCATTTT	CASSPDRDQPQHF
.	TRBV6-1	.	TRBJ1-1	TGTGCCAGCAGTCGCACAGGGAACACTGAAGCTTTCTTT	CASSRTGNTEAFF
few	TRBV5-1	.	TRBJ2-5	TGCGCCAGCAGCTTGGCTGCAGGGAGGGAGACCCAGTACTTC	CASSLAAGRETQYF
.	TRBV6-5	TRBD1	TRBJ1-1	TGTGCCAGCAGTTCCGGGACAGGGTTTACTGAAGCTTTCTTT	CASSSGTGFTEAFF
few	TRBV5-4	TRBD1	TRBJ2-7	TGTGCCAGCAGCTTGGGGGACAGGGCCTACGAGCAGTACTTC	CASSLGDRAYEQYF
.	TRBV2	.	TRBJ2-1	TGTGCCTCCGGAGGGCGCAGTTACAATGAGCAGTTCTTC	CASGGRSYNEQFF
.	TRBV5-1	.	TRBJ2-2	TGCGCCAGCAGCTTGAGGGGACACCCGAACACCGGGGAGCTGTTTTTT	CASSLRGHPNTGELFF
.	TRBV4-1	TRBD2	TRBJ2-1	TGCGCCAGCAGCCAAGGGGGAGGGCGGGGGGGCAGCAATGAGCAGTTCTTC	CASSQGGGRGGSNEQFF
.	TRBV6-5	.	TRBJ1-2	TGTGCCAGCAGTTATAGAGGGTTCTATGGCTACACCTTC	CASSYRGFYGYTF
.	TRBV4-2	TRBD1	TRBJ1-1	TGTGCCAGCAGCCAAGCGTACAGGGGGAACACTGAAGCTTTCTTT	CASSQAYRGNTEAFF
.	TRBV6-4	.	TRBJ2-3	TGTGCCAGCAGAGGGGGAGGCACAGATACGCAGTATTTT	CASRGGGTDTQYF
.	TRBV19	TRBD1	TRBJ1-1	TGTGCCAGTAGTACCCTGACAGGGGAAGCTTTCTTT	CASSTLTGEAFF
.	TRBV7-7	.	TRBJ2-1	TGTGCCAGCAGTTTCAATCCCCGGGGTCTCTTCCACAATGAGCAGTTCTTC	CASSFNPRGLFHNEQFF
.	TRBV5-5	.	TRBJ1-5	TGTGCCAGCAGCGCCCTCGGAGGGGATGGGAGCAATCAGCCCCAGCATTTT	CASSALGGDGSNQPQHF
few	TRBV7-8	.	TRBJ1-6	TGTGCCAGCAGCCTGGGGGGGACGGGGATTAATTCACCCCTCCACTTT	CASSLGGTGINSPLHF
.	TRBV2	TRBD1	TRBJ2-6	TGTGCCAGCCACAGGGACAGCATCTCTGGGGCCAACGTCCTGACTTTC	CASHRDSISGANVLTF
.	TRBV29-1	.	TRBJ2-7	TGCAGCGTTGCGGAGGGCGGCGAGCAGTACTTC	CSVAEGGEQYF
.	TRBV19	.	TRBJ1-1	TGTGCCAGTAGTTTTGGACGGACAAACACTGAAGCTTTCTTT	CASSFGRTNTEAFF
.	TRBV25-1	.	TRBJ2-7	TGTGCCAGCAGTGAATATGGGGTGAAGGGGGAGCAGTACTTC	CASSEYGVKGEQYF
.	TRBV16	TRBD1	TRBJ1-5	TGTGCCAGCAGCCAATACGCAGGGGGAATCTTCAGTAGCGGCAATCAGCCCCAGCATTTT	CASSQYAGGIFSSGNQPQHF
.	TRBV6-1	TRBD2	TRBJ2-1	TGTGCCAGTCGTACTAGCGGGGGCCGCTACAATGAGCAGTTCTTC	CASRTSGGRYNEQFF
.	TRBV10-1	TRBD1	TRBJ2-7	TGCGCCAGCAGTGAAGGACAGGGGGCCAGGTACGAGCAGTACTTC	CASSEGQGARYEQYF
.	TRBV2	TRBD2	TRBJ2-1	TGTGCCAGCAGTGTAGAGGGACTAGTAAAATCCCGATGGTTCTTC	CASSVEGLVKSRWFF
.	TRBV2	.	TRBJ1-3	TGTGCCAGCAGTGGCACAGTCCTTGGAAACACCATATATTTT	CASSGTVLGNTIYF
.	TRBV18	.	TRBJ2-3	TGTGCCAGCTCACCACCGGCGGGGATCACAGATACGCAGTATTTT	CASSPPAGITDTQYF
.	TRBV5-1	TRBD1	TRBJ1-3	TGCGCCAGCAGCTTGTACCAGGGGGGTGGAAACACCATATATTTT	CASSLYQGGGNTIYF
.	TRBV6-5	TRBD1	TRBJ1-3	TGTGCCAGCAGCCACGACAGGGGGACTGGAAACACCATATATTTT	CASSHDRGTGNTIYF
.	TRBV2	TRBD1	TRBJ2-2	TGTGCCAGCAGCGCGACGGGACAGGGGACCGGGGAGCTGTTTTTT	CASSATGQGTGELFF
.	TRBV5-1	.	TRBJ2-1	TGCGCCAGCAGTCCACTAGCTACGAGCTCCTACAATGAGCAGTTCTTC	CASSPLATSSYNEQFF